Following are 30 T cell receptor beta chains from one sample sequenced in a study of blood T cell repertoires in COVID-19. Sequencing was performed with immunoSEQ multiplex PCR; in TCRdb, only in-frame clones are kept and a portion is missing. The sample carries 230,000 or so clones, 86% recorded once. Material for sequencing was PBMCs or T cells enriched from blood (not recorded which). These receptors originate from a woman in her thirties or forties with acute COVID-19.

The J gene is TRBJ2-2, the V gene TRBV27, with 8 positions matching TRBD1. CDR1 and CDR2 from the germline V gene are MNHEY and SMNVEV (reference sequence). With 2 bases clipped from V and 1 base from J, the junction kept 9 bases outside the gene matches. The CDR3 is 18 amino acids. The CDR3 region has the DNA TGTGCCAGCAGTTTACCGCGCACCGGGACAGGGAACACCGGGGAGCTGTTTTTT. It specifies CASSLPRTGTGNTGELFF.

This chain links TRBV9 with TRBJ2-3; possible D gene TRBD2, 5 bases. The CDR3 length is 16 residues. CDR1 is SGDLS, CDR2 YYNGEE, per germline. Between the trimmed V and J ends, which lost 7 bases and 0 bases, there was a span of 18 bases. The CDR3 sequence: CASSDGGGSSTDTQYF. Here the CDR3 DNA reads TGTGCCAGCTCTGATGGCGGCGGGTCTAGCACAGATACGCAGTATTTT.

This clone was counted once. The chain employs TRBV20-1 and TRBJ1-5, with a weak D call TRBD1 (5 bases). Trimming stripped 3 bases from V and 6 bases from J, with 15 bases between. Germline CDR1 reads DFQATT; CDR2 reads SNEGSKA (reference sequence). The CDR3 spans 14 residues. The chain's CDR3 is CSASGGERGQPQHF. The CDR3 nucleotides are TGCAGTGCTAGTGGGGGGGAGAGGGGTCAGCCCCAGCATTTT.

V gene TRBV19 combines with J gene TRBJ1-1, with D maybe TRBD1 (5 bases). V lost 3 bases, J lost 0 bases, and 14 bases lay in between. This CDR3 region has 16 residues. Per germline, CDR1 LNHDA and CDR2 SQIVND (reference sequence). As DNA, the CDR3 is TGTGCCAGTAGTATTAAGGGGAGGCCTTTGAACACTGAAGCTTTCTTT. Translation gives CASSIKGRPLNTEAFF.

The chain employs TRBV29-1 and TRBJ2-3, with 10 bases lining up with TRBD2. The CDR3 has 16 residues. CDR1 and CDR2 from the germline V gene are SQVTM and ANQGSEA. V was pared by 6 bases and J by 0 bases, with 9 bases of the junction left unmatched. CDR3 sequence (DNA): TGCAGCGTCGACCCCTGGACTAGCGGTAGCACAGATACGCAGTATTTT. Translated, it gives CSVDPWTSGSTDTQYF.

This sequence joins TRBV4-3 and TRBJ1-1; D is ambiguous. The CDR3 covers 14 residues. Trimming took off 0 bases at V and 4 bases at J, with 9 bases between the two ends. Germline V gene sequence: CDR1 LGHNA, CDR2 YSLEER. Written as DNA, the CDR3 is TGCGCCAGCAGCCAAGATTCCCTAACCACTGAAGCTTTCTTT. This sequence encodes CASSQDSLTTEAFF.

The CDR3, as DNA: TGTGCCAGCAGCTTAAATTCCCCCAATGAAGCTTTCTTT. This gives the protein CASSLNSPNEAFF. V usage is TRBV7-3 and J usage is TRBJ1-1; no reliable D call. CDR3 size: 13 residues. CDR1 and CDR2 (germline): SGHTA, FQGTGA. Trimming cost V 1 base and J 7 bases, with 10 bases left between them.

This chain joins TRBV4-3 and TRBJ2-3, with 8 bases that match TRBD2. This CDR3 is built from 14 residues. V trimming: 6 bases; J trimming: 7 bases; junction bases outside the gene matches: 9. Germline V gives CDR1 LGHNA, CDR2 YSLEER. The chain's CDR3 is CASSPGSGGYTQYF. The CDR3 DNA reads as TGCGCCAGCAGTCCGGGGAGCGGGGGTTATACGCAGTATTTT.

The gene calls are TRBV24-1 and TRBJ1-2; 12 nucleotides match TRBD1. CDR1 and CDR2 (germline): KGHDR, SFDVKD. The ends lost 2 bases at V and 4 bases at J; junction bases unmatched: 10. CDR3 size: 18 residues. The DNA for the CDR3 is TGTGCCACCAGTGATTCCTCCCCCGGGACAGGGGGCGCCTATGGCTACACCTTC. Translated: CATSDSSPGTGGAYGYTF.

The V gene is TRBV15, the J gene TRBJ1-1, with 11 bases aligning to TRBD1. Germline V gene data show CDR1 as LNHNV and CDR2 as YYDKDF (reference sequence). The CDR3 has 16 amino acids. The ends lost 2 bases at V and 4 bases at J; junction bases unmatched: 6. The CDR3 bases are TGTGCCACCAGCAGACTTACCGGGACAGGGGGCACTGAAGCTTTCTTT. It yields the protein CATSRLTGTGGTEAFF.

The chain recombines TRBV12-3 or TRBV12-4 with TRBJ1-5, with a weak D call TRBD1 (6 bases). Between the trimmed V and J ends, which lost 6 bases and 7 bases, there was a span of 10 bases. CDR3 length equals 12 residues. The CDR3 sequence: CASSPGEQPQHF. The CDR3 DNA follows: TGTGCCAGCAGCCCAGGGGAACAGCCCCAGCATTTT.

The gene calls are TRBV7-8 and TRBJ1-5, with D possibly being TRBD1 (5 bases). The germline V and J ends were trimmed by 5 bases and 5 bases, with 13 bases remaining between them. Germline-derived CDR1 and CDR2 are SGHVS and FQNEAQ. CDR3 size: 14 residues. The CDR3 nucleotides are TGTGCCAGCAGCCATGGGGGGTACGATCAGCCCCAGCATTTT. Amino acids: CASSHGGYDQPQHF.

The sample holds one count of this clone. The V and J genes are TRBV18 and TRBJ1-3; the D is unclear. The ends were cut back, 4 bases at V and 7 bases at J, with 8 bases in the middle. This CDR3 is built from 12 residues. Germline loops: CDR1 KGHSH, CDR2 LQKENI. The CDR3 nucleotides read TGTGCCAGCTCACGCCAAGAGAACACCATATATTTT. Translating gives CASSRQENTIYF.

The chain couples TRBV12-3 or TRBV12-4 to TRBJ1-1; TRBD1 is a possible D gene (6 bases). The CDR3 totals 12 residues. The V and J ends lost 8 bases and 11 bases respectively, with 18 bases between them. CDR3 protein: CASREGGPRAFF. CDR3 bases: TGTGCCAGCCGAGAGGGGGGGCCGAGGGCTTTCTTT.

The chain links TRBV7-9 to TRBJ1-1; D unresolved. V shed 1 base and J shed 1 base, with 4 bases lying between them. CDR3 size: 13 residues. Germline-derived CDR1 and CDR2 are SEHNR and FQNEAQ (reference sequence). CDR3 protein: CASSLVQNTEAFF. As DNA, the CDR3 is TGTGCCAGCAGCTTAGTCCAGAACACTGAAGCTTTCTTT. Drawing the rest from reference TRBV7-9 and TRBJ1-1, the complete variable domain is DTGVSQNPRHKITKRGQNVTFRCDPISEHNRLYWYRQTLGQGPEFLTYFQNEAQLEKSRLLSDRFSAERPKGSFSTLEIQRTEQGDSAMYLCASSLVQNTEAFFGQGTRLTVV.

The chain carries TRBV3-1 (or the pseudogene TRBV3-2) and TRBJ1-5; TRBD1 agrees at 7 bases. There are 13 residues in the CDR3. Germline V gene sequence: CDR1 LGHDT, CDR2 YNNKEL (reference sequence). V gave up 5 bases and J gave up 6 bases; unmatched junction bases: 4. The CDR3 DNA sequence: TGTGCCAGCAGCGGGACAGATCGTCAGCCCCAGCATTTT. Its translation: CASSGTDRQPQHF.

The rearrangement joins TRBV6-6 to TRBJ1-2; tentative D call: TRBD1 (6 bases). CDR1 and CDR2 (germline): MNHNY, SVGAGI (reference sequence). Trimming took off 2 bases at V and 4 bases at J, with 14 bases between the two ends. The CDR3 spans 15 residues. CDR3 sequence (DNA): TGTGCCAGCAGTTACGGTACAGGGACCGGCTATGGCTACACCTTC. It encodes CASSYGTGTGYGYTF.

This rearrangement joins TRBV18 to TRBJ1-1; TRBD1 agrees at 11 bases. Germline CDR1 KGHSH, CDR2 LQKENI. This CDR3 contains 16 residues. The junction had 4 bases not matched to a gene; V was cut back by 0 bases and J by 4 bases. CDR3: CASSPPDRGPSTEAFF. CDR3 nucleotide sequence: TGTGCCAGCTCACCACCGGACAGGGGGCCCAGCACTGAAGCTTTCTTT.

CDR3 nucleotide sequence: TGTGCCAGTAGTACGGGACTAGCAGATACGCAGTATTTT. Residues: CASSTGLADTQYF. The gene calls are TRBV19 and TRBJ2-3; 8 bases fit TRBD2. The V segment lost 4 bases and the J segment 4 bases; nucleotides outside the gene matches: 1. Germline values: CDR1 LNHDA, CDR2 SQIVND (reference sequence). The CDR3 totals 13 residues.

V gene TRBV5-1 combines with J gene TRBJ2-7; TRBD2 aligns across 7 bases. The V and J ends lost 1 base and 5 bases, in that order; junction bases with no gene match: 9. The CDR3 length is 15 residues. Germline-derived CDR1 and CDR2 are SGHRS and YFSETQ. This chain's CDR3 is CASSLYREVKHEQYF. The CDR3 nucleotides are TGCGCCAGCAGCTTGTACCGGGAGGTCAAGCACGAGCAGTACTTC.

The count of this clone is one. V and J are TRBV21-1 and TRBJ1-1; whether TRBD1, the table's D call, matches the DNA was not checked. TRBV21-1 represents a pseudogene. The CDR3 is 16 amino acids. CDR3: CASSHPPHGLNTEAFF. Written as DNA, the CDR3 is TGTGCCAGCAGCCATCCCCCCCATGGGCTGAACACTGAAGCTTTCTTT.

This clone was counted only a few times. The CDR3 region is CASSIRQGDYGYTF. In DNA form, the CDR3 reads TGTGCCAGCAGCATCCGGCAGGGGGACTATGGCTACACCTTC. The rearrangement uses TRBV21-1 and TRBJ1-2; the table assigns TRBD1, which was not confirmed against the DNA. TRBV21-1 is noted as a pseudogene. CDR3 length equals 14 residues.

This clone was picked up a small number of times. V gene TRBV5-1 combines with J gene TRBJ1-1; D is possibly TRBD1 (6 bases). The CDR3 is made up of 15 amino acids. CDR1 is SGHRS and CDR2 is YFSETQ in the germline V gene. Trimming pared 4 bases from V and 0 bases from J, leaving 13 bases between. The CDR3 DNA follows: TGCGCCAGCAGCACCCGGACAGAGTTGAACACTGAAGCTTTCTTT. Translated, it gives CASSTRTELNTEAFF.

This chain uses TRBV5-1 with TRBJ1-4; D not certain. Trimming took 4 bases from V and 4 from J, leaving 14 bases between them. Per germline, CDR1 SGHRS and CDR2 YFSETQ. The CDR3 is 15 residues long. The CDR3 region has the DNA TGCGCCAGCAGCCGGCGGGCAGGAGGTAATGAAAAACTGTTTTTT. Translated: CASSRRAGGNEKLFF.

The V gene is TRBV3-1 (or the pseudogene TRBV3-2), the J gene TRBJ1-5; unclear D gene. V shed 4 bases and J shed 6 bases, with 10 bases lying between them. CDR1 and CDR2 from the germline V gene are LGHDT and YNNKEL (reference sequence). This CDR3 is built from 13 residues. The CDR3 is CASSPRTGQPQHF. CDR3 nucleotides: TGTGCCAGCAGCCCGCGGACTGGTCAGCCCCAGCATTTT.

The genes are TRBV10-2 and TRBJ2-2; TRBD1 matches at 8 bases. V was clipped by 10 bases and J by 4 bases; unmatched bases: 5. This CDR3 has 13 residues. Germline V gene lookup returns CDR1 WSHSY and CDR2 SAAADI. The CDR3 region is CATRTGITGELFF. CDR3 nucleotides: TGCGCCACGCGGACAGGGATCACCGGGGAGCTGTTTTTT.

The chain combines TRBV9 with TRBJ1-1; TRBD1 is a possible D gene (6 bases). This CDR3 contains 15 residues. Germline CDR1 is SGDLS and CDR2 is YYNGEE. Trimming shortened V by 3 bases and J by 3 bases, and 15 bases separated the two germline ends. CDR3 sequence (DNA): TGTGCCAGCAGCGCTGGAGGGGGGGCGGACACTGAAGCTTTCTTT. Translating gives CASSAGGGADTEAFF.

The V call is TRBV5-4, the J call TRBJ1-1, with 7 nucleotides matching TRBD1. The germline gives CDR1 SGHNT, CDR2 YYREEE (reference sequence). V shed 2 bases and J 4 bases; nucleotides not matched to a gene: 5. The CDR3 contains 14 residues. The CDR3 nucleotides are TGTGCCAGCAGCTTAACAGGGGAGGCCACTGAAGCTTTCTTT. Translating it yields CASSLTGEATEAFF.

Only one count was recorded for this clone. J is TRBJ1-1 and V is TRBV11-2; D is perhaps TRBD1 (5 bases). Trimming stripped 6 bases from V and 1 base from J, with 12 bases between. This CDR3 contains 14 residues. Germline V CDR1 and CDR2: SGHAT, FQNNGV. The CDR3 region has the DNA TGTGCCAGCAGGGGAACAGGAAAGAACACTGAAGCTTTCTTT. Translating gives CASRGTGKNTEAFF.

The V and J genes are TRBV9 and TRBJ2-1; D remains ambiguous. The germline V gene has CDR1 SGDLS and CDR2 YYNGEE. The CDR3 has 17 residues. V dropped 1 base and J dropped 2 bases, with 16 bases sitting between them. The DNA for the CDR3 is TGTGCCAGCAGCGTAATGATGCCGACACCAACCTACAATGAGCAGTTCTTC. Protein product: CASSVMMPTPTYNEQFF.